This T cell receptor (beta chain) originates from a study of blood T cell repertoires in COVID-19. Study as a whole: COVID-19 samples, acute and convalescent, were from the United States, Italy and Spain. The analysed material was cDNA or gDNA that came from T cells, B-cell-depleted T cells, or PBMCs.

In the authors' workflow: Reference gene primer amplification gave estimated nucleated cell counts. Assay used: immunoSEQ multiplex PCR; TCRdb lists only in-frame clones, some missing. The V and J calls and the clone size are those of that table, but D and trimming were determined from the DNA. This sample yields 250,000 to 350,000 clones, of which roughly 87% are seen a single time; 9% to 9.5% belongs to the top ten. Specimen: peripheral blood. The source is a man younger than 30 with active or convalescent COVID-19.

The CDR3 nucleotides read TGTGCCAGCAGCTTCCGGACAGGGGTGAACACTGAAGCTTTCTTT. As protein: CASSFRTGVNTEAFF. The V call is TRBV7-6, the J call TRBJ1-1; 9 positions match TRBD1. CDR1 SGHVS and CDR2 FNYEAQ come from the germline V gene. CDR3 length equals 15 residues. With V trimmed by 3 bases and J by 0 bases, 2 bases remained unmatched.